This T cell receptor beta chain derives from a study of monozygotic twins with inflammatory bowel disease. Findings and caveats of the study: IBD patients exhibited fewer clonotypes shared with other individuals than healthy twins, particularly with disease activity.

From its re-call of the 5' RACE reads, TCRdb lists each CDR3 protein once, without DNA. This sample's table reports about 110,000 distinct CDR3 sequences. Worth noting for this clonotype: Its antigen is not known.

Germline CDR1 and CDR2: SGHDN and FVKESK. This CDR3 region has 13 residues. The chain combines TRBV14 with TRBJ2-1. The sequenced material came from blood. The source is a human donor with ulcerative colitis or Crohn's disease, or a healthy co-twin of an affected twin (not recorded which). CDR3 amino acids: CASSQDNGNEQFF.